These 24 T cell receptor beta chains share one sample of origin, sequenced in a study of cytomegalovirus exposure and HLA in healthy donors. The PCR used 60 Vbeta and 13 Jbeta primers. The repertoire was sequenced with immunoSEQ multiplex PCR; TCRdb's copy has only in-frame clones and lacks some. The data contain 150,000 to 200,000 clones, approximately 79% of them singletons. The source material was PBMCs. These receptors all come from a man in his forties or fifties in good health and CMV-seropositive.

The V call is TRBV28, the J call TRBJ2-1; TRBD1 is a possible D gene (6 bases). This CDR3 contains 12 residues. Germline CDR1 reads MDHEN; CDR2 reads SYDVKM. The CDR3 DNA is TGTGCACTGGCCAGGGGATACAATGAGCAGTTCTTC. This translates into CALARGYNEQFF.

This sequence joins TRBV5-1 and TRBJ2-7; 8 bases align to TRBD2. V lost 0 bases to trimming and J lost 3 bases; unmatched junction nucleotides: 5. The CDR3 totals 15 residues. CDR1 is SGHRS, CDR2 YFSETQ, per germline. CDR3 nucleotides: TGCGCCAGCAGCTTGGAGGTAGCGGGGAGCTACGAGCAGTACTTC. It encodes CASSLEVAGSYEQYF.

This chain joins TRBV6-5 and TRBJ2-7, with D possibly TRBD1 on 6 matching bases. Germline V gives CDR1 MNHEY, CDR2 SVGAGI. The CDR3 has 13 residues. Trimming cost V 6 bases and J 6 bases, with 15 bases left between them. This CDR3 is CASSENRVLEQYF. The CDR3 bases are TGTGCCAGCAGCGAAAACAGGGTACTCGAGCAGTACTTC.

The chain has TRBV7-9 and TRBJ2-5, with 10 bases identical to TRBD1. The end of the DNA fits TRBJ2-7 better, so the J call may be wrong. CDR1 is SEHNR and CDR2 is FQNEAQ in the germline V gene (reference sequence). The CDR3 length is 18 residues. CDR3 nucleotides: TGTGCCAGCAGTGGACCGGGACAGGGGATTCTAAACTCCTACGAGCAGTACTTC. It yields the protein CASSGPGQGILNSYEQYF.

This clone was detected a few times. The chain combines TRBV6-5 with TRBJ2-7, with D possibly matching TRBD1 (5 bases). With 5 bases removed from V and 6 bases from J, the gap between germline ends came to 20 bases. The germline gives CDR1 MNHEY, CDR2 SVGAGI. The CDR3 consists of 15 residues. The chain's CDR3 is CASSPQGSYLPEQYF. In DNA, the CDR3 is TGTGCCAGCAGTCCTCAGGGTTCTTACCTACCCGAGCAGTACTTC.

The rearrangement links TRBV30 to TRBJ1-1, with a weak D call TRBD1 (5 bases). CDR1 and CDR2 from the germline V gene are GTSNPN and SVGIG (reference sequence). The CDR3 has 14 residues. V was cut by 0 bases and J by 3 bases, with 11 bases left in between. This chain's CDR3 is CAWSVQGAYTEAFF. As DNA, the CDR3 is TGTGCCTGGAGTGTACAAGGGGCATACACTGAAGCTTTCTTT.

CDR3 in amino acids: CASSSQTSANTGELFF. CDR3 coding DNA: TGTGCCAGCAGCTCCCAGACTAGCGCCAACACCGGGGAGCTGTTTTTT. This sequence joins TRBV7-3 and TRBJ2-2, with TRBD2 identical over 8 bases. Germline-derived CDR1 and CDR2 are SGHTA and FQGTGA. V lost 4 bases and J lost 2; bases outside the gene matches: 6. This CDR3 is built from 16 residues.

The gene calls are TRBV29-1 and TRBJ2-7; TRBD1 is a possible D gene (5 bases). CDR1 is SQVTM and CDR2 is ANQGSEA in the germline V gene. V lost 5 bases to trimming and J lost 0 bases, with 17 bases between them. The CDR3 extends over 15 amino acids. In nucleotides, the CDR3 is TGCAGCGTTACGACACAGGTCCTGAGCTCCTACGAGCAGTACTTC. Protein product: CSVTTQVLSSYEQYF.

Concerning this clone: Compared with germline, one end of the junction differs, possibly owing to a read error. The chain uses TRBV5-6 and TRBJ2-7; D gene ambiguous. CDR1 SGHDT and CDR2 YYEEEE come from the germline V gene. The CDR3 runs 17 residues. CDR3 DNA sequence: TGTGCCAGCAGCTTCGGGTCTTGGTCCTCCCACTTCTACGAGCGGTACTTC. Amino acid sequence: CASSFGSWSSHFYERYF.

The rearrangement links TRBV7-6 to TRBJ1-3, with D possibly matching TRBD1 (5 bases). V gave up 5 bases and J gave up 0 bases, with 5 bases separating them. This CDR3 has 13 amino acids. Germline V CDR1 and CDR2: SGHVS, FNYEAQ. The CDR3 sequence is CASSQGSGNTIYF. The CDR3 nucleotides are TGTGCCAGCAGCCAGGGCTCTGGAAACACCATATATTTT.

The chain uses TRBV18 and TRBJ2-3; 10 bases are shared with TRBD1. Germline lookup yields CDR1 KGHSH and CDR2 LQKENI. The CDR3 totals 15 residues. The junction had 1 base not matched to a gene; V was cut back by 3 bases and J by 1 base. In DNA form, the CDR3 reads TGTGCCAGCTCACCCGGGACAGGGGGCACAGATACGCAGTATTTT. Its translation is CASSPGTGGTDTQYF.

The J gene is TRBJ2-7, the V gene TRBV7-9; 8 nucleotides match TRBD1. Trimming took 2 bases from V and 2 from J; bases not matched to a gene: 8. Germline assignment: CDR1 SEHNR and CDR2 FQNEAQ (reference sequence). The CDR3 covers 16 residues. The CDR3 nucleotides read TGTGCCAGCAGCTTATCCCTCGGACAGGGAGCCTACGAGCAGTACTTC. Encoded protein: CASSLSLGQGAYEQYF.

The V call is TRBV9, the J call TRBJ2-1; 12 nucleotides match TRBD2. Germline V gives CDR1 SGDLS, CDR2 YYNGEE. V dropped 4 bases and J dropped 9; count of bases not matched to a gene: 11. The CDR3 sequence is 16 residues long. In nucleotides, the CDR3 is TGTGCCAGCAGCCACCCGCTAGCGGGGGGGCGGGGTGAGCAGTTCTTC. This gives the protein CASSHPLAGGRGEQFF.

The rearrangement joins TRBV13 to TRBJ2-7; D gene ambiguous. V shed 6 bases and J shed 4 bases, with 10 bases lying between them. Germline CDR1 PRHDT, CDR2 FYEKMQ (reference sequence). The CDR3 runs 12 residues. Here the CDR3 reads CASRQSVYEQYF. The CDR3 bases are TGTGCCAGCAGGCAGTCTGTGTACGAGCAGTACTTC.

The chain links TRBV30 to TRBJ1-5; 9 bases fit TRBD1. V shed 5 bases and J 2 bases; nucleotides not matched to a gene: 7. Looked up from germline, CDR1 is GTSNPN and CDR2 is SVGIG (reference sequence). This CDR3 has 15 residues. The CDR3: CAWARRDRGNQPQHF. The DNA of the CDR3 is TGTGCCTGGGCTCGGCGGGACAGGGGCAATCAGCCCCAGCATTTT.

In this sample, this clone turned up a few times. The rearrangement joins TRBV6-6 to TRBJ2-7, with a weak D call TRBD1 (6 bases). Germline-derived CDR1 and CDR2 are MNHNY and SVGAGI (reference sequence). V lost 5 bases to trimming and J lost 3 bases, with 8 bases between them. The CDR3 totals 12 residues. This CDR3 is CASSHRDYEQYF. CDR3 coding DNA: TGTGCCAGCAGTCACAGGGACTACGAGCAGTACTTC.

The gene calls are TRBV5-1 and TRBJ2-7; 9 positions match TRBD1. J was trimmed by 4 bases and V by 4 bases; bases with no gene match: 9. Germline V gene lookup returns CDR1 SGHRS and CDR2 YFSETQ. This CDR3 is built from 15 residues. CDR3 amino acids: CASSAGPGQGYEQYF. CDR3 coding DNA: TGCGCCAGCAGCGCGGGCCCGGGACAGGGTTACGAGCAGTACTTC.

The V gene is TRBV9, the J gene TRBJ2-1, with D unclear. Trimming took 4 bases from V and 10 from J, leaving 12 bases between them. CDR1 SGDLS and CDR2 YYNGEE come from the germline V gene. The CDR3 has 12 amino acids. The DNA for the CDR3 is TGTGCCAGCAGCCCTCTCGGCGGCGAGCAGTTCTTC. It specifies CASSPLGGEQFF.

The count of this clone is one. The chain combines TRBV28 with TRBJ2-3; D is undetermined. The CDR3 runs to 13 residues. V was trimmed by 6 bases and J by 4 bases, leaving 11 bases between them. Germline V gene lookup returns CDR1 MDHEN and CDR2 SYDVKM. The CDR3 nucleotides read TGTGCCAGCAGCGATACAGCTGCAGATACGCAGTATTTT. Its translation is CASSDTAADTQYF.

This clone was seen a handful of times. The rearrangement uses TRBV7-2 and TRBJ2-7, with TRBD2 matching over 9 bases. Germline CDR1 SGHTA, CDR2 FQGNSA. V lost 5 bases, J lost 2 bases, and 4 bases stayed unmatched. CDR3 length equals 14 residues. CDR3 nucleotide sequence: TGTGCCAGCAGCGCGGGGGGGGCCCCCTACGAGCAGTACTTC. It codes for CASSAGGAPYEQYF.

The genes are TRBV29-1 and TRBJ1-4; maybe TRBD1 (5 bases). CDR3 length: 14 amino acids. V was trimmed by 1 base and J by 1 base, leaving 7 bases between them. Germline V gives CDR1 SQVTM, CDR2 ANQGSEA. CDR3: CSVEAGVTNEKLFF. CDR3 DNA: TGCAGCGTTGAAGCGGGGGTAACTAATGAAAAACTGTTTTTT.

This chain's CDR3 is CASSLQGPNTGELFF. Here the CDR3 DNA reads TGCGCCAGCAGCCTACAGGGCCCGAACACCGGGGAGCTGTTTTTT. This rearrangement joins TRBV5-1 to TRBJ2-2; a weak D match, TRBD1 (6 bases). The ends were cut back, 4 bases at V and 0 bases at J, with 10 bases in the middle. Germline values: CDR1 SGHRS, CDR2 YFSETQ. The CDR3 is made up of 15 amino acids.

This clone was counted a single time. Distinct nucleotide sequences in the sample also encode this CDR3. The chain uses TRBV6-5 and TRBJ1-5; TRBD1 is a possible D gene (5 bases). CDR1 and CDR2 from the germline V gene are MNHEY and SVGAGI. Trimming cost V 0 bases and J 5 bases, with 8 bases left between them. CDR3 size: 14 residues. CDR3 protein: CASSYSQGYQPQHF. CDR3 coding DNA: TGTGCCAGCAGTTACTCCCAGGGCTATCAGCCCCAGCATTTT.

The J gene is TRBJ2-4, the V gene TRBV19; TRBD1 matches at 11 bases. CDR1 and CDR2 from the germline V gene are LNHDA and SQIVND (reference sequence). The V gene end was trimmed by 5 bases and the J gene end by 0 bases; junction bases not matched to a gene: 15. The CDR3 totals 20 residues. In DNA form, the CDR3 reads TGTGCCAGTAGTCCCCATACCGGGACAGGGGGAGAATTAGCCAAAAACATTCAGTACTTC. Residues: CASSPHTGTGGELAKNIQYF.